The sequence of this TCR beta chain was determined in a study of control samples from healthy donors and cancer patients. Assay: immunoSEQ multiplex PCR; the TCRdb copy retains only in-frame clones and omits some. The profile shows over 150,000 clones, roughly 94% of them singletons. With 5 bases removed from V and 5 bases from J, the gap between germline ends came to 6 bases. The CDR3 totals 11 residues. Germline V gene data show CDR1 as MGHRA and CDR2 as YSYEKL. The chain has TRBV4-1 and TRBJ1-1; D is unclear. The clonotype originates from a man aged 40-55 years in good health. The sequencing sample was made of blood. CDR3: CASSARTEAFF. CDR3 DNA: TGCGCCAGCAGCGCTCGTACTGAAGCTTTCTTT.